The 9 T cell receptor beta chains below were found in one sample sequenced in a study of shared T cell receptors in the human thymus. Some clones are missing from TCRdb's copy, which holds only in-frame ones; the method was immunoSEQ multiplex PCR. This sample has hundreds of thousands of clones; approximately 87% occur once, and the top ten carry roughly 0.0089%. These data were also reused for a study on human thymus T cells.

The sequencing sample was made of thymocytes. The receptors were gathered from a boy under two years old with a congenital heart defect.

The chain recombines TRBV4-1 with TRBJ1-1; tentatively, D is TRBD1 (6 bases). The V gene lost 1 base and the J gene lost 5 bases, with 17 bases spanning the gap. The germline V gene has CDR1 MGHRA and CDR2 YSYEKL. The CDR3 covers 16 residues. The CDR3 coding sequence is TGCGCCAGCAGCCAAGTAGGGACAACGGCGTTAACTGAAGCTTTCTTT. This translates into CASSQVGTTALTEAFF.

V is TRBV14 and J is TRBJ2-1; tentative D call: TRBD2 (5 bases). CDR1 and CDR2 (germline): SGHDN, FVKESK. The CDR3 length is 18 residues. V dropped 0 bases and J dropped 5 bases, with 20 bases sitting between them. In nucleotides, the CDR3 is TGTGCCAGCAGCCAAGATTCTGGTGCGAGGACTGGAAACAATGAGCAGTTCTTC. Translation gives CASSQDSGARTGNNEQFF.

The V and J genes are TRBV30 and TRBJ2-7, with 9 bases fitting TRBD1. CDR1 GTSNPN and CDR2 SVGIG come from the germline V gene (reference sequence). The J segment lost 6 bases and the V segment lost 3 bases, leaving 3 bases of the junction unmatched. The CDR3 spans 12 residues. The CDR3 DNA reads TGTGCCTGGAGGGGACAGGGTAGCGAGCAGTACTTC. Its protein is CAWRGQGSEQYF.

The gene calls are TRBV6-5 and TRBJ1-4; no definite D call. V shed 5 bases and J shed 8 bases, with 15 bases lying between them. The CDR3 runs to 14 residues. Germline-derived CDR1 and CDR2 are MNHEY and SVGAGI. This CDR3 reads CASSSTRVQEKLFF. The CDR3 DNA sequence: TGTGCCAGCAGTAGTACGCGGGTACAGGAAAAACTGTTTTTT.

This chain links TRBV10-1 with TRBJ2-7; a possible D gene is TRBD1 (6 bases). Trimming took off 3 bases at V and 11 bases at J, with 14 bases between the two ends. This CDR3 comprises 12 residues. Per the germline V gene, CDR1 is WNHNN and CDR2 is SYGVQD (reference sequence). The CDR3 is CASSDPTGLKYF. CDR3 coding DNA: TGCGCCAGCAGTGACCCGACAGGACTCAAGTACTTC.

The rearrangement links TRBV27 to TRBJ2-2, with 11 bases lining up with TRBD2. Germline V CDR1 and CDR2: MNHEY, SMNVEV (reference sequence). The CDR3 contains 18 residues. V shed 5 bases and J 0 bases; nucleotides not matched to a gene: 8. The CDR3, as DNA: TGTGCCAGCAGTGATCGTAGCGGGAGGGTCTCGAACACCGGGGAGCTGTTTTTT. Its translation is CASSDRSGRVSNTGELFF.

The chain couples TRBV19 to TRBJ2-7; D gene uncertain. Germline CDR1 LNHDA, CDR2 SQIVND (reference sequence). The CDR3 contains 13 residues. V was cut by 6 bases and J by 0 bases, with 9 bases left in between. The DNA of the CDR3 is TGTGCCAGTAGCGACATTAGCTCCTACGAGCAGTACTTC. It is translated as CASSDISSYEQYF.

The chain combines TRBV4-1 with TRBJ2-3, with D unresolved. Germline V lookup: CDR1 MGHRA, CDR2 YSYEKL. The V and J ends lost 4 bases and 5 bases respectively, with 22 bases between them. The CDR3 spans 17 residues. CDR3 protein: CASSRQSTLPRGDTQYF. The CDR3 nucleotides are TGCGCCAGCAGCCGCCAATCGACTCTCCCGAGAGGAGATACGCAGTATTTT.

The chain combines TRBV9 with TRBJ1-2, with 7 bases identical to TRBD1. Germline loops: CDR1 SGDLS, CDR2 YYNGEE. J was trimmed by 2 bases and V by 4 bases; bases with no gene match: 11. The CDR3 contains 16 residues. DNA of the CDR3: TGTGCCAGCAGCCCGATGACAGGGCCCGAAAACTATGGCTACACCTTC. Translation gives CASSPMTGPENYGYTF.